Presented here are 16 T cell receptor beta chains from one specimen sequenced in a study of T cells after yellow fever vaccination. One entry per CDR3 protein, called by TCRdb with MiXCR from the 5' RACE reads. Among nearly 300,000 distinct CDR3 sequences listed, approximately 10% were seen once. The sample in question was CD4+ T cells sorted from PBMCs, obtained 5 days after the yellow fever booster vaccination. The receptors shown here come from a man aged 18 to 30 who received the YFV17D yellow fever vaccine.

This clonotype has more than one count but fewer than ten. The gene calls are TRBV2 and TRBJ1-1; TRBD1 matches 8 bases. The V gene end was trimmed by 4 bases and the J gene end by 10 bases; junction bases not matched to a gene: 14. This CDR3 comprises 15 residues. Germline V gene lookup returns CDR1 SNHLY and CDR2 FYNNEI. In nucleotides, the CDR3 is TGTGCCAGCAGTGCACGACGCCTTATGACAGGGGCAGCTTTCTTT. Translated: CASSARRLMTGAAFF. Looking up the rest from reference TRBV2 and TRBJ1-1 gives the full variable domain: EPEVTQTPSHQVTQMGQEVILRCVPISNHLYFYWYRQILGQKVEFLVSFYNNEISEKSEIFDDQFSVERPDGSNFTLKIRSTKLEDSAMYFCASSARRLMTGAAFFGQGTRLTVV.

This clonotype came up a few times. The V and J genes are TRBV19 and TRBJ2-1, with D unclear. The CDR3 has 16 amino acids. The V and J ends lost 5 bases and 0 bases respectively, with 14 bases between them. The germline CDR1 and CDR2 sequences are LNHDA and SQIVND (reference sequence). CDR3 bases: TGTGCCAGTAGTGCAATGGGCGGTAGCTCCTACAATGAGCAGTTCTTC. It encodes CASSAMGGSSYNEQFF.

This clonotype turned up a few times. The chain recombines TRBV2 with TRBJ2-5; the match to TRBD2 covers 14 bases. J lost 6 bases, V lost 6 bases, and 6 bases had no gene match. Per the germline V gene, CDR1 is SNHLY and CDR2 is FYNNEI. The CDR3 has 15 amino acids. The CDR3 sequence: CASRSTSGGGKTQYF. For the CDR3, the DNA is TGTGCCAGCAGATCGACTAGCGGGGGGGGAAAGACCCAGTACTTC.

The rearrangement links TRBV5-1 to TRBJ1-2; D gene uncertain. This CDR3 has 14 amino acids. CDR1 is SGHRS, CDR2 YFSETQ, per germline. V was clipped by 1 base and J by 2 bases, with 9 bases between them. CDR3 bases: TGCGCCAGCAGCTTGTTGGACGGAAACTATGGCTACACCTTC. Translating gives CASSLLDGNYGYTF. The entire variable domain, with the rest obtained from reference TRBV5-1 and TRBJ1-2, is as follows: KAGVTQTPRYLIKTRGQQVTLSCSPISGHRSVSWYQQTPGQGLQFLFEYFSETQRNKGNFPGRFSGRQFSNSRSEMNVSTLELGDSALYLCASSLLDGNYGYTFGSGTRLTVV.

The rearrangement joins TRBV6-5 to TRBJ1-6; D is perhaps TRBD1 (5 bases). CDR1 and CDR2 (germline): MNHEY, SVGAGI. The CDR3 contains 15 residues. The germline V and J ends were trimmed by 8 bases and 1 base, with 12 bases remaining between them. This chain's CDR3 is CASHNGGSYNSPLHF. As DNA, the CDR3 is TGTGCCAGCCACAACGGGGGGTCCTATAATTCACCCCTCCACTTT.

This clonotype appeared a few times. CDR3 loop: CASSQERGGNQPQHF. The CDR3 region has the DNA TGTGCCAGCAGCCAAGAACGGGGGGGAAATCAGCCCCAGCATTTT. The chain is built from TRBV4-2 and TRBJ1-5; TRBD1 might be the D (5 bases). The V end lost 0 bases, the J end lost 4 bases, and 10 bases lay between the germline ends. Germline CDR1 LGHNA, CDR2 YNFKEQ. The CDR3 covers 15 residues.

This clonotype was observed a few times. The J gene is TRBJ1-2, the V gene TRBV6-2 or TRBV6-3; D is ambiguous. Germline V lookup: CDR1 MNHEY, CDR2 SVGEGT. With 6 bases removed from V and 0 bases from J, the gap between germline ends came to 14 bases. The CDR3 sequence is 15 residues long. This CDR3 reads CASSIGPPANYGYTF. Written as DNA, the CDR3 is TGTGCCAGCAGCATCGGACCGCCCGCTAACTATGGCTACACCTTC.

There are a few counts of this clonotype. The chain recombines TRBV7-9 with TRBJ2-3, with D tentatively TRBD1 (5 bases). Germline V gene data show CDR1 as SEHNR and CDR2 as FQNEAQ (reference sequence). The CDR3 covers 16 residues. V was cut by 1 base and J by 2 bases, with 13 bases left in between. The CDR3 region has the DNA TGTGCCAGCAGCTTAGTCAAGGGGCCTTTCACAGATACGCAGTATTTT. Its protein is CASSLVKGPFTDTQYF.

The chain uses TRBV24-1 and TRBJ1-2; TRBD1 is a possible D gene (6 bases). Germline lookup yields CDR1 KGHDR and CDR2 SFDVKD. The CDR3 is 14 residues long. Trimming stripped 3 bases from V and 3 bases from J, with 10 bases between. CDR3 DNA sequence: TGTGCCACCAGTGATCGGACAGTCGACTATGGCTACACCTTC. Protein: CATSDRTVDYGYTF.

The chain recombines TRBV4-2 with TRBJ1-1, with D possibly being TRBD1 (6 bases). Looked up from germline, CDR1 is LGHNA and CDR2 is YNFKEQ. V lost 1 base and J 5 bases, leaving 17 bases between the germline ends. The CDR3 is made up of 16 amino acids. The DNA of the CDR3 is TGTGCCAGCAGCCAAGGGCCTACAGGGAGTTCGACTGAAGCTTTCTTT. Its protein product is CASSQGPTGSSTEAFF.

This clonotype appeared a few times. The CDR3 coding sequence is TGTGCCAGCAGCCCGGGCCCCGTCCAGGGGAGCACAGATACGCAGTATTTT. As protein: CASSPGPVQGSTDTQYF. The chain combines TRBV5-4 with TRBJ2-3; tentatively, D is TRBD1 (6 bases). The length of the CDR3 is 17 residues. CDR1 and CDR2 from the germline V gene are SGHNT and YYREEE (reference sequence). V was clipped by 4 bases and J by 0 bases, with 18 bases between them.

V usage is TRBV20-1 and J usage is TRBJ1-3; D is unresolved. CDR1 and CDR2 from the germline V gene are DFQATT and SNEGSKA (reference sequence). This CDR3 has 15 residues. V was cut by 1 base and J by 7 bases, with 17 bases left in between. CDR3 protein: CSARGTSGSSNTIYF. The DNA for the CDR3 is TGCAGTGCTAGAGGGACCTCCGGATCGTCGAACACCATATATTTT.

The V and J genes are TRBV11-2 and TRBJ2-3; D uncertain. V lost 3 bases to trimming and J lost 2 bases, with 6 bases between them. The CDR3 totals 13 residues. CDR1 and CDR2 (germline): SGHAT, FQNNGV. Here the CDR3 DNA reads TGTGCCAGCAGCTTCGCTACCACAGATACGCAGTATTTT. Protein product: CASSFATTDTQYF.

The sample holds many counts of this clonotype. The chain employs TRBV5-5 and TRBJ1-1; D unresolved. CDR1 is SGHKS and CDR2 is YYEKEE in the germline V gene (reference sequence). The CDR3 covers 13 residues. V lost 5 bases and J 6 bases, leaving 14 bases between the germline ends. The CDR3 loop reads CASRPTPEAEAFF. CDR3 DNA sequence: TGTGCCAGCAGACCAACCCCAGAGGCTGAAGCTTTCTTT.

This clonotype has only a few counts. The chain couples TRBV10-3 to TRBJ1-1, with 8 bases aligning to TRBD1. The germline CDR1 and CDR2 sequences are ENHRY and SYGVKD. V shed 4 bases and J 3 bases; nucleotides not matched to a gene: 4. The CDR3 contains 14 residues. The CDR3 reads CAISVSTGDTEAFF. In DNA form, the CDR3 reads TGTGCCATCAGTGTGTCGACAGGGGACACTGAAGCTTTCTTT.

In this sample, this clonotype turned up a few times. The chain employs TRBV5-1 and TRBJ2-5; D not certain. Germline V CDR1 and CDR2: SGHRS, YFSETQ. V was shortened by 1 base and J by 5 bases, with 9 bases between the two germline ends. The CDR3 runs to 13 residues. In DNA form, the CDR3 reads TGCGCCAGCAGCTTGAACGGGCGGGAGACCCAGTACTTC. It codes for CASSLNGRETQYF.